This T cell receptor beta chain was recorded in a study of OX40 agonist ivuxolimab in advanced cancers. Whole-study context: Ivuxolimab, an antibody acting as an agonist of OX40 (CD134), was used to treat patients. While on treatment, patients had intravenous ivuxolimab at 0.01 to 10 mg/kg every 2 weeks. Three patients responded partially, comprising one with hepatocellular carcinoma and two with cutaneous melanoma.

From germline, CDR1 is LGHNA and CDR2 YSLEER. Germline trimming cut 0 bases from V and 4 bases from J; bases unmatched to any gene: 8. This CDR3 is 17 amino acids long. Regarding this clone: Its cognate antigen is unknown.

Study-wide results and caveats: The study found among the lowest clonal expansion in partial responders at 0.1-3.0 mg/kg.

Data came from immunoSEQ multiplex PCR; TCRdb stores just in-frame clones and leaves some out. The sample has more than 85,000 clones, approximately 90% seen once. The chain uses TRBV4-3 and TRBJ2-3; 9 positions match TRBD1. The clonotype comes from an adult with an advanced solid tumor such as melanoma, head and neck, liver or kidney cancer. Sequenced material: CD4+ or CD8+ T cells sorted from blood, taken in a trial of the OX40 agonist ivuxolimab. This chain's CDR3 is CASSQEWGQGGPDTQYF. In DNA, the CDR3 is TGCGCCAGCAGCCAAGAGTGGGGACAGGGTGGCCCAGATACGCAGTATTTT.